This T cell receptor (beta chain) stems from a study of blood T cell repertoires in COVID-19 (dated by TCRdb to about 2020). Background for the entire study: Samples from collaborators originated in the United States, Italy and Spain and spanned both the acute and convalescent phases of COVID-19. The repertoires were released in a freely available public database meant as a resource for research on the immune response to SARS-CoV-2. The prospective study material was composed of cDNA or gDNA derived from T cells, B-cell-depleted T cells, or PBMCs. Samples came from the ongoing ImmuneRACE study (first 160 participants) plus 1,254 subjects from 6 global collaborators. The sample metadata nearly always contained a de-identified subject ID, COVID-19 status, age in years and sex. Where available, HLA class I and class II types were obtained from metadata supplied by the sample provider rather than from assay-based typing. The dataset comprised deeply sampled blood TCRbeta repertoires from subjects exposed to, actively infected with, or recovered from COVID-19.

Summary of the overall study and its limitations: How much clinical and demographic metadata was included differed by source and by participant, and the metadata was provided uncurated.

TCRbeta CDR3 regions were amplified from genomic DNA by means of the immunoSEQ Assay, a bias-controlled multiplex PCR. From the authors' description of their analysis: Within the assay, amplification of reference gene primers was used to estimate how many nucleated cells each sample contained. Sequence reads were collapsed and filtered to measure the absolute abundance of every unique TCRbeta CDR3 rearrangement. For each sample, productive Simpson clonality was calculated as the square root of Simpson's diversity index across productive rearrangements. TCRdb took over this immuneACCESS table, retaining in-frame rearrangements with V and J assigned. Such tables are incomplete; in checked studies, under half of the missing clones stem from an unresolved V gene, and the remainder is unexplained. V and J calls and clone size are copied from that table; D and trimming were computed from the DNA. The sample table records a few hundred thousand clones; 90% of these occur just once. Together, the top ten hold 2.1% of the sample.

One collaborating source in Seattle enrolled patients while the patients were actively infected and followed the patients over time throughout the course of disease. The collaborating institutions used their own protocols to collect whole blood in K2EDTA tubes. For TCRbeta analysis, collaborators shipped samples as frozen whole blood, isolated PBMCs, or DNA extracted from either of those sample types. Taken from cysteine to phenylalanine, the CDR3 has 13 residues. Left in the record is the CDR3 DNA by itself, 39 bases read in frame from the first base. V is reduced by 3 bases and J by 5 bases, leaving a spacing of 11 bases between them. Taken from the germline V gene, the CDR1 and CDR2 loops are SGDLS and YYNGEE. A remark on this clone: Its antigen specificity is not known. Qualities for individual bases were not recorded, and no much larger clone is one base off.

The sample comprised peripheral blood. The sequence was collected from a woman aged 60-75 years with COVID-19, enrolled during active disease. The rearrangement joined TRBV9 to TRBJ2-5, and the D gene may be TRBD1, 6 bases matching. The DNA sequence is as follows: TGTGCCAGCAGCGAACAGGGTTGGGAGACCCAGTACTTC. This yields the protein CASSEQGWETQYF.